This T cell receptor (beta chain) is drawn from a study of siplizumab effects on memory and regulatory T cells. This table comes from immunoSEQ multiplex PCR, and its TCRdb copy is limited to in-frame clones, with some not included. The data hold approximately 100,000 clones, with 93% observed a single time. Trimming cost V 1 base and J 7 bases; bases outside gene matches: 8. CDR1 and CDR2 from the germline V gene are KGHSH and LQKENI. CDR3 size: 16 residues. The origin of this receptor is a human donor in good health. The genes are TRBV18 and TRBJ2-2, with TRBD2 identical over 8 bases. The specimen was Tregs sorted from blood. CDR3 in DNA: TGTGCCAGCTCACCACGGACGGGAGGGCCGCACGGGGAGCTGTTTTTT. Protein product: CASSPRTGGPHGELFF.